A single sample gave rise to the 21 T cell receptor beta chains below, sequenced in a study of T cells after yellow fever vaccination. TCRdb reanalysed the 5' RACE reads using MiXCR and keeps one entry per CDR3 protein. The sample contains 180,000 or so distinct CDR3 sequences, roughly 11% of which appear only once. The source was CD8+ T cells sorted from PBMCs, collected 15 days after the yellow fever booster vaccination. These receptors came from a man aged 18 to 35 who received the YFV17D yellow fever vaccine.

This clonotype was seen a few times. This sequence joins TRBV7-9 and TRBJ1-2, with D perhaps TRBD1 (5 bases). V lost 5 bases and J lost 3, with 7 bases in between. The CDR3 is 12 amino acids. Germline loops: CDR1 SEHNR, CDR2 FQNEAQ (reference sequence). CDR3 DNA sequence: TGTGCCAGCAGCCCGGGGCACTATGGCTACACCTTC. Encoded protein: CASSPGHYGYTF.

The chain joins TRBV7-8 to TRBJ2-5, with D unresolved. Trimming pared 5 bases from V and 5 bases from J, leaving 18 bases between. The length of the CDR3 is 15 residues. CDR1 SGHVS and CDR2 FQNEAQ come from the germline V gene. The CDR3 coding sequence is TGTGCCAGCAGCCCAGTTCGGGCGCCCGGGGAGACCCAGTACTTC. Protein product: CASSPVRAPGETQYF.

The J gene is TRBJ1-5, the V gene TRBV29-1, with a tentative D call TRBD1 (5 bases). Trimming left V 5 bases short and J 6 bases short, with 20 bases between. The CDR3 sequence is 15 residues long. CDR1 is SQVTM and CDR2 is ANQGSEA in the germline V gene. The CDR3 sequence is CSVRDAAVGGQPQHF. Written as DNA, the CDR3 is TGCAGCGTTCGGGATGCGGCGGTCGGGGGTCAGCCCCAGCATTTT.

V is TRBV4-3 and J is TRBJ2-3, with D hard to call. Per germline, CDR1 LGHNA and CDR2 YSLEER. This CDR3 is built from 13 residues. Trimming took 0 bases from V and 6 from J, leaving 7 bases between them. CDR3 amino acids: CASSQDSYDTQYF. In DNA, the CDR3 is TGCGCCAGCAGCCAAGATTCATACGATACGCAGTATTTT.

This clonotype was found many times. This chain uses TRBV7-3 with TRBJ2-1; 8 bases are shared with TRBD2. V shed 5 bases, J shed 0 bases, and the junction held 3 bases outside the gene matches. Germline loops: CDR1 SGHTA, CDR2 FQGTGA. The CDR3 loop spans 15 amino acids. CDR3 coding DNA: TGTGCCAGCAGCCCGGGGGGGAACTCCTACAATGAGCAGTTCTTC. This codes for CASSPGGNSYNEQFF.

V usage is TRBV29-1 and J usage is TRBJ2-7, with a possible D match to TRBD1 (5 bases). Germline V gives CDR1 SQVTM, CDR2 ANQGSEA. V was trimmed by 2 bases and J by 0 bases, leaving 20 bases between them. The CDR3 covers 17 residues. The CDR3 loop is CSVEIDTGRYSSYEQYF. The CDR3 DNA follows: TGCAGCGTTGAAATCGACACAGGCCGCTACAGCTCCTACGAGCAGTACTTC.

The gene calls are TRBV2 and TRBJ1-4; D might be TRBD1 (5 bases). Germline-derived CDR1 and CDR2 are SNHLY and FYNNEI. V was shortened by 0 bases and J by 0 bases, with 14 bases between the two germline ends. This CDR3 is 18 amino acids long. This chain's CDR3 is CASSEAVGLITTNEKLFF. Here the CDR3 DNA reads TGTGCCAGCAGTGAAGCGGTGGGGCTAATAACAACTAATGAAAAACTGTTTTTT.

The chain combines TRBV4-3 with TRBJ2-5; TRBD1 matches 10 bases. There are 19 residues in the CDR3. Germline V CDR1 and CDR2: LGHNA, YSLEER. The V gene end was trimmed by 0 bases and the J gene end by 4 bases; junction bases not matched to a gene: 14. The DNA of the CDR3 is TGCGCCAGCAGCCAAGAAAGGGGTGTGTGGGACAGGGGTTTAGAGACCCAGTACTTC. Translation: CASSQERGVWDRGLETQYF.

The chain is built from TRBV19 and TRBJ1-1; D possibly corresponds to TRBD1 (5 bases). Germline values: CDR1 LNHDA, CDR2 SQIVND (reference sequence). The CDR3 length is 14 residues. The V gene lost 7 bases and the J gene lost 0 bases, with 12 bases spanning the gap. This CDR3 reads CASKGSPMNTEAFF. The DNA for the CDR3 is TGTGCCAGTAAGGGGAGCCCCATGAACACTGAAGCTTTCTTT.

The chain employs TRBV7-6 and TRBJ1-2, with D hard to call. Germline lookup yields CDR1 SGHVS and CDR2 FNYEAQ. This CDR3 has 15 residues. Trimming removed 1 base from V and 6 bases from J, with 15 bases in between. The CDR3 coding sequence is TGTGCCAGCAGCTTAGGCGTCGCAGGTCAGAATGGCTACACCTTC. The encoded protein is CASSLGVAGQNGYTF.

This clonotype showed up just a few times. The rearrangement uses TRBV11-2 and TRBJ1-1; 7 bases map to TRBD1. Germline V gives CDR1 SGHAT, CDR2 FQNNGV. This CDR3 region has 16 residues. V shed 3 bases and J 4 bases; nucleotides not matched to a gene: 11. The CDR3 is CASSFRQGYLSTEAFF. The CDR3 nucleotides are TGTGCCAGCAGCTTCAGACAGGGCTATTTGAGCACTGAAGCTTTCTTT.

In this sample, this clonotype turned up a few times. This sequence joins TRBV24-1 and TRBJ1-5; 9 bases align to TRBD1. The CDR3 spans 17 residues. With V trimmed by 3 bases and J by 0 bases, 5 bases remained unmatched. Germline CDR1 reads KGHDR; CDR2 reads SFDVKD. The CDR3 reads CATSDPRDRDSNQPQHF. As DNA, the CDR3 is TGTGCCACCAGTGATCCCCGGGACAGGGATAGCAATCAGCCCCAGCATTTT.

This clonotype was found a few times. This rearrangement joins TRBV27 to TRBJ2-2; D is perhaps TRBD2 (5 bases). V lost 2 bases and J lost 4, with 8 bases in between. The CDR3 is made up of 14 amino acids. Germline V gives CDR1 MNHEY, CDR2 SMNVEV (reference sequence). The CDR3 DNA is TGTGCCAGCAGTTTAATCCTAGCCACCGGGGAGCTGTTTTTT. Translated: CASSLILATGELFF.

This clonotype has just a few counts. The CDR3 nucleotides are TGTGCCAGCAGTTCGGTAGGGGGGGAGCTGTTTTTT. The encoded protein is CASSSVGGELFF. V usage is TRBV12-3 or TRBV12-4 and J usage is TRBJ2-2; no reliable D call. The CDR3 covers 12 residues. The V end lost 4 bases, the J end lost 8 bases, and 8 bases lay between the germline ends.

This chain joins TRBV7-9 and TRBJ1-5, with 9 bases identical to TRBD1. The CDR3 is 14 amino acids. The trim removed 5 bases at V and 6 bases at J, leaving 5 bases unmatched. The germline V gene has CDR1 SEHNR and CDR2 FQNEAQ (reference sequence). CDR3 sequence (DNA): TGTGCCAGCAGCAGGGGACAGGGTGGTCAGCCCCAGCATTTT. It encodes CASSRGQGGQPQHF.

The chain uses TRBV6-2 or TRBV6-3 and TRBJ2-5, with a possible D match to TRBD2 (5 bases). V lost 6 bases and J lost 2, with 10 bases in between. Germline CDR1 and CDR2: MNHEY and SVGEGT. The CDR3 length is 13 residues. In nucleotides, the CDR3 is TGTGCCAGCAGAATAGCGAATCAAGAGACCCAGTACTTC. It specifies CASRIANQETQYF.

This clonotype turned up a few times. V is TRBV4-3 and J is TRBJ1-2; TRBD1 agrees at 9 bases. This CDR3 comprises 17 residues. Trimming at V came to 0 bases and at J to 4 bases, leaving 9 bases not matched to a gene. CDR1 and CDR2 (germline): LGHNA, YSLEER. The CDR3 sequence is CASSQDRGQGTGYGYTF. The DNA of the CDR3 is TGCGCCAGCAGCCAAGATCGAGGACAGGGGACGGGCTATGGCTACACCTTC.

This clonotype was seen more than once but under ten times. The CDR3 protein is CASSISVTDTQYF. As DNA, the CDR3 is TGTGCCAGCAGTATCTCAGTAACAGATACGCAGTATTTT. This chain links TRBV27 with TRBJ2-3; D uncertain. The CDR3 loop spans 13 amino acids. The V end lost 5 bases, the J end lost 3 bases, and 9 bases lay between the germline ends. The germline gives CDR1 MNHEY, CDR2 SMNVEV (reference sequence).

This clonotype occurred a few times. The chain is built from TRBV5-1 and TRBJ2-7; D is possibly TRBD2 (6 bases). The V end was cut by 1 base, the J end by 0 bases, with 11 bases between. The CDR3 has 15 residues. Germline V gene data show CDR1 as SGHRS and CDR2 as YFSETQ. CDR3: CASSLSGTPSYEQYF. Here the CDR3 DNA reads TGCGCCAGCAGCTTGTCCGGGACTCCCTCCTACGAGCAGTACTTC.

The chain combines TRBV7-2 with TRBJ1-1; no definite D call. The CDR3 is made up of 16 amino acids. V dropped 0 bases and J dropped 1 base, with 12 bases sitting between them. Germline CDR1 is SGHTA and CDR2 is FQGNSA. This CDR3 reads CASSLARGRPNTEAFF. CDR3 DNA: TGTGCCAGCAGCTTAGCGCGAGGGCGTCCGAACACTGAAGCTTTCTTT. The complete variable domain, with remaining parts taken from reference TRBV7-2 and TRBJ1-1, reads GAGVSQSPSNKVTEKGKDVELRCDPISGHTALYWYRQSLGQGLEFLIYFQGNSAPDKSGLPSDRFSAERTGGSVSTLTIQRTQQEDSAVYLCASSLARGRPNTEAFFGQGTRLTVV.

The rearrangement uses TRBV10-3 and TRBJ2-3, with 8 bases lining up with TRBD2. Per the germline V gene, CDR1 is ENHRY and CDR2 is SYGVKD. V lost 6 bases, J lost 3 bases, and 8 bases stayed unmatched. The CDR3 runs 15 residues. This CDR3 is CAIRGSGARTDTQYF. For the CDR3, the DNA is TGTGCCATCAGAGGTAGCGGGGCCAGAACAGATACGCAGTATTTT.